This T cell receptor (beta chain) originates from a study of T cells in Graves' hyperthyroidism and ophthalmopathy. Authors of the study amplified TCR beta CDR3 regions from RNA transcripts. First-round RT-PCR targeting the TCR CDR3 was performed with the HTBI primer set. TCRdb recomputed calls from the multiplex PCR reads with MiXCR, one row per CDR3 protein. The sample lists 450,000 to 500,000 distinct CDR3 sequences; about 20% were seen once. Turning to this clonotype: No antigen is known for it.

The germline gives CDR1 SEHNR, CDR2 FQNEAQ (reference sequence). Trimming left V 3 bases short and J 8 bases short, with 32 bases between. The CDR3 length is 20 residues. Notes on the study in general: A 13 V-J model separated ophthalmopathy from stable hyperthyroidism.

Sequences were obtained from blood. The chain recombines TRBV7-9 with TRBJ2-1; D may be TRBD2 (6 bases). The source is a woman in her seventies with Graves' ophthalmopathy. CDR3 protein: CASSLLPGTGRRPGNDEQFF. The CDR3 DNA follows: TGTGCCAGCAGCTTGCTTCCCGGGACTGGTAGGCGGCCTGGAAATGATGAGCAGTTCTTC.